The 14 T cell receptor beta chains presented below share a single source sample, sequenced in a study of CXCR3-negative and CXCR3-positive naive CD8 T cells. Antigens for these TCRs are unknown. It was by 5' RACE with UMI labels that the TRB cDNA libraries were prepared. Reprocessing the 5' RACE reads, TCRdb reports a single entry for every CDR3 protein and omits DNA. The specimen's table records approximately 90,000 distinct CDR3 sequences. Study results and limitations: The study found more hydrophobic TRB CDR3s in CXCR3-positive naive cells than in CXCR3-negative naive cells.

Sequencing was done on a sample of naive CXCR3+ CD8+ T cells from blood. Subset described: CD45RO-CCR7+CD27+CD95- naive CD8+ T cells expressing CXCR3 (TNR3+). The receptors were sampled from a human donor in good health. Some clones in this sample may be carry-over from other donors' samples.

This sequence joins TRBV28 and TRBJ2-3; as DNA is missing, the TRBD1 call by TCRdb cannot be tested. This CDR3 region has 16 residues. Germline CDR1 reads MDHEN; CDR2 reads SYDVKM. CDR3 region: CASSLEWGGSPDTQYF.

The chain couples TRBV9 to TRBJ2-2. This CDR3 has 15 residues. Germline CDR1 is SGDLS and CDR2 is YYNGEE. The CDR3 protein is CASSTGLANTGELFF.

The chain links TRBV20-1 to TRBJ2-4; the D call of TRBD1 rests on TCRdb alone, since no DNA is present to check it. The germline CDR1 and CDR2 sequences are DFQATT and SNEGSKA (reference sequence). The length of the CDR3 is 14 residues. CDR3 loop: CSLHLGGGRNIQYF.

The CDR3 reads CSSKVSTDTQYF. This rearrangement joins TRBV29-1 to TRBJ2-3. The CDR3 runs to 12 residues. Germline V CDR1 and CDR2: SQVTM, ANQGSEA.

This rearrangement joins TRBV6-5 to TRBJ1-2; TCRdb returns TRBD1, unconfirmable since there is no DNA. The CDR3 spans 15 residues. Per germline, CDR1 MNHEY and CDR2 SVGAGI. This CDR3 is CASTPGAESNYGYTF.

The chain employs TRBV25-1 and TRBJ2-5; the TCRdb call, TRBD2, lacks DNA for checking. CDR1 is MGHDK and CDR2 is SYGVNS in the germline V gene. CDR3 length: 13 amino acids. The CDR3 reads CAAEGWGQETQYF.

The genes are TRBV28 and TRBJ2-7. CDR1 is MDHEN and CDR2 is SYDVKM in the germline V gene. The CDR3 covers 13 residues. This chain's CDR3 is CASSLGIGYEQYF.

V is TRBV7-3 and J is TRBJ2-1; TCRdb designates TRBD1, a call that cannot be tested without DNA. The germline gives CDR1 SGHTA, CDR2 FQGTGA. This CDR3 contains 15 residues. The CDR3 loop is CASSLDTTLGNEQFF.

V is TRBV6-2 or TRBV6-3 and J is TRBJ2-7; lacking DNA, the TRBD2 call made by TCRdb goes unchecked. The CDR3 sequence is 16 residues long. Germline V lookup: CDR1 MNHEY, CDR2 SVGEGT. The CDR3: CASSYPPAGGTYEQYF.

V gene TRBV7-9 combines with J gene TRBJ2-7; TCRdb names TRBD1, which stays unverified in the absence of DNA. The CDR3 runs 13 residues. Germline V gives CDR1 SEHNR, CDR2 FQNEAQ (reference sequence). The CDR3 spells CATSGKSSYEQYF.

The rearrangement links TRBV9 to TRBJ1-4; TCRdb proposes TRBD1, but this gene call is untestable without DNA. The CDR3 totals 14 residues. Per the germline V gene, CDR1 is SGDLS and CDR2 is YYNGEE. CDR3 sequence: CASNQGGLGEKLFF.

The chain joins TRBV12-3 or TRBV12-4 to TRBJ2-2. This CDR3 is built from 14 residues. This CDR3 is CASSFLGYTGELFF.

The J gene is TRBJ2-5, the V gene TRBV2; TCRdb's D call, TRBD1, is unchecked because there is no DNA. This CDR3 has 13 amino acids. The germline V gene encodes CDR1 SNHLY and CDR2 FYNNEI. The CDR3 loop is CATITGVQETQYF.

The rearrangement joins TRBV12-3 or TRBV12-4 to TRBJ2-1. CDR3 length: 15 amino acids. CDR3 region: CASTFSGRPSNEQFF.